This record covers a single TCR beta chain. This sample was included in a study of cytomegalovirus exposure and HLA in healthy donors. With 60 Vbeta and 13 Jbeta primers, the PCR was carried out. Assay: immunoSEQ multiplex PCR; the TCRdb copy retains only in-frame clones and omits some. The repertoire holds roughly 150,000 clones, with 70% to 80% as singletons. Trimming removed 8 bases at V and 5 bases at J, with 18 bases between. CDR1 MDHEN and CDR2 SYDVKM come from the germline V gene. This CDR3 region has 14 residues. The sample consisted of PBMCs. This TCR came from a woman in her thirties or forties in good health and CMV-seronegative. The chain is built from TRBV28 and TRBJ1-2; D is possibly TRBD1 (5 bases). DNA of the CDR3: TGTGCCAGCCTCAATCTAGGGGTGGGATATGGCTACACCTTC. Its translation: CASLNLGVGYGYTF.